This T cell receptor (beta chain) originates from a study of technical replicates of blood from four donors (dated by TCRdb to the late 2010s). Libraries were prepared through the immunoSEQ multiplex PCR assay. TCRdb took over this immuneACCESS table, retaining in-frame rearrangements with V and J assigned. Such tables are incomplete; in checked studies, under half of the missing clones stem from an unresolved V gene, and the remainder is unexplained. The sample table holds 65,000 to 90,000 clones, of which 93% were seen once. The ten largest clones take up 0.2% to 0.25% of the sample. Including cysteine and phenylalanine, the CDR3 has 15 amino acids. Only CDR3 DNA is held: 45 bases, read in frame from base 1. The germline V gene provides CDR1 SGDLS and CDR2 YYNGEE. V is cut back by 0 bases and J by 5 bases, with 5 bases in the junction unmatched. Concerning this clone: No antigen is known for it. The input lacks base qualities; no much larger clone sits a single base away.

Sequencing was carried out using T cells isolated from PBMCs. Recombination joined TRBV9 with TRBJ1-3; TRBD1 aligns with 7 central bases. The TCR was taken from a human donor in good health. This receptor carries the CDR3 CASSVDLGGRNTIYF. The nucleotide sequence reads as follows: TGTGCCAGCAGCGTAGATCTAGGGGGCCGAAACACCATATATTTT.